The next 14 T cell receptor beta chains were all read from a single sample in a study of blood T cell repertoires in COVID-19. Only in-frame clones appear in the TCRdb table, and some are missing; sequencing was by immunoSEQ multiplex PCR. The table lists 150,000 to 200,000 clones, about four fifths of them singletons. Sequencing input: peripheral blood. These receptors were taken from an older woman who had recovered from COVID-19.

This clone has a handful of counts. The rearrangement uses TRBV30 and TRBJ1-1, with 7 bases aligning to TRBD1. CDR3 length: 13 amino acids. With 3 bases clipped from V and 2 bases from J, the junction kept 3 bases outside the gene matches. CDR1 and CDR2 from the germline V gene are GTSNPN and SVGIG (reference sequence). The CDR3 spells CAWSRDSNTEAFF. CDR3 sequence (DNA): TGTGCCTGGAGCCGGGACAGCAACACTGAAGCTTTCTTT.

The chain links TRBV28 to TRBJ2-2, with 10 bases identical to TRBD2. Looked up from germline, CDR1 is MDHEN and CDR2 is SYDVKM. The V gene end was trimmed by 1 base and the J gene end by 6 bases; junction bases not matched to a gene: 14. This CDR3 contains 19 residues. This CDR3 is CASSLSRTSGPTMAGELFF. DNA for the CDR3: TGTGCCAGCAGTTTATCGAGGACTAGCGGACCCACGATGGCCGGGGAGCTGTTTTTT.

J is TRBJ2-1 and V is TRBV18, with D perhaps TRBD1 (6 bases). V lost 1 base to trimming and J lost 0 bases, with 13 bases between them. CDR3 length: 17 residues. Germline assignment: CDR1 KGHSH and CDR2 LQKENI. The CDR3 is CASSPLGGRGSYNEQFF. The CDR3 DNA reads as TGTGCCAGCTCACCACTTGGGGGCAGGGGCTCCTACAATGAGCAGTTCTTC.

J is TRBJ1-2 and V is TRBV25-1, with no clear D. Germline CDR1 is MGHDK and CDR2 is SYGVNS. There are 14 residues in the CDR3. V was cut by 3 bases and J by 0 bases, with 8 bases left in between. CDR3 sequence reads: CASSDPPPNYGYTF. As DNA, the CDR3 is TGTGCCAGCAGTGACCCCCCTCCTAACTATGGCTACACCTTC.

V and J are TRBV7-8 and TRBJ1-1; tentatively, D is TRBD1 (6 bases). V was shortened by 4 bases and J by 1 base, with 7 bases between the two germline ends. This CDR3 contains 13 residues. CDR1 is SGHVS and CDR2 is FQNEAQ in the germline V gene. CDR3 protein: CASSSQGNTEAFF. CDR3 DNA sequence: TGTGCCAGCAGCTCACAGGGGAACACTGAAGCTTTCTTT.

The chain couples TRBV2 to TRBJ1-3; no firm D call. The CDR3 runs to 13 residues. Trimming left V 7 bases short and J 2 bases short, with 9 bases between. The V gene's germline CDR1 is SNHLY and CDR2 FYNNEI. The DNA for the CDR3 is TGTGCCAGCACGGGGTACCCTGGAAACACCATATATTTT. Amino acids: CASTGYPGNTIYF.

CDR3 sequence (DNA): TGTGCCAGCAGCCCTGAGGGGGTAGTCGGGGGGTACGGTACGCAGTATTTT. This codes for CASSPEGVVGGYGTQYF. The chain uses TRBV11-2 and TRBJ2-3, with D tentatively TRBD2 (7 bases). Germline CDR1 reads SGHAT; CDR2 reads FQNNGV. The CDR3 is 17 amino acids. The V and J ends lost 5 bases and 8 bases respectively, with 26 bases between them. Variable domain in full (rest from reference TRBV11-2 and TRBJ2-3): EAGVAQSPRYKIIEKRQSVAFWCNPISGHATLYWYQQILGQGPKLLIQFQNNGVVDDSQLPKDRFSAERLKGVDSTLKIQPAKLEDSAVYLCASSPEGVVGGYGTQYFGPGTRLTVL.

The rearrangement links TRBV11-2 to TRBJ2-7; 8 nucleotides match TRBD1. With 5 bases clipped from V and 2 bases from J, the junction kept 2 bases outside the gene matches. The CDR3 is 13 amino acids. The germline CDR1 and CDR2 sequences are SGHAT and FQNNGV. The CDR3 coding sequence is TGTGCCAGCAGCCCGGACAGGGCCTACGAGCAGTACTTC. Residues: CASSPDRAYEQYF.

The chain joins TRBV7-9 to TRBJ1-2, with 8 bases matching TRBD1. The J segment lost 2 bases and the V segment lost 3 bases, leaving 5 bases of the junction unmatched. The CDR3 spans 15 residues. The germline V gene has CDR1 SEHNR and CDR2 FQNEAQ (reference sequence). This CDR3 is CASSFRSGGNYGYTF. Here the CDR3 DNA reads TGTGCCAGCAGCTTCAGGTCAGGGGGCAACTATGGCTACACCTTC.

This clone showed up just once. The chain employs TRBV24-1 and TRBJ2-3; TRBD2 aligns across 11 bases. J lost 6 bases, V lost 3 bases, and 16 bases had no gene match. CDR3 length: 19 residues. The germline V gene encodes CDR1 KGHDR and CDR2 SFDVKD. The CDR3 region has the DNA TGTGCCACCAGTGATACTAGCGGGAGTTCGAGGGGGGCCACGGATACGCAGTATTTT. This encodes CATSDTSGSSRGATDTQYF.

The chain employs TRBV6-4 and TRBJ2-2, with 7 bases fitting TRBD2. This CDR3 has 14 amino acids. Germline V gives CDR1 MRHNA, CDR2 SNTAGT. V lost 2 bases and J lost 3; bases outside the gene matches: 0. CDR3 sequence reads: CASSDGRDTGELFF. CDR3 DNA sequence: TGTGCCAGCAGTGACGGGAGGGACACCGGGGAGCTGTTTTTT.

This clone came up many times. The chain couples TRBV27 to TRBJ2-3; possibly TRBD1 for D (5 bases). This CDR3 contains 15 residues. Germline V lookup: CDR1 MNHEY, CDR2 SMNVEV (reference sequence). V dropped 4 bases and J dropped 3 bases, with 14 bases sitting between them. The CDR3, as DNA: TGTGCCAGCAGTTCGCCGACAGAGTCTACAGATACGCAGTATTTT. This encodes CASSSPTESTDTQYF.

This clone turned up a few times. The chain combines TRBV3-1 (or the pseudogene TRBV3-2) with TRBJ1-1; possible D gene TRBD1, 5 bases. From germline, CDR1 is LGHDT and CDR2 YNNKEL (reference sequence). Trimming took off 7 bases at V and 6 bases at J, with 15 bases between the two ends. This CDR3 is 13 amino acids long. The CDR3 nucleotides are TGTGCCAGCACCCGGCGGGGGATGGCTGAAGCTTTCTTT. It is translated as CASTRRGMAEAFF.

The chain carries TRBV6-5 and TRBJ1-1; D possibly corresponds to TRBD1 (6 bases). V lost 2 bases and J 5 bases, leaving 9 bases between the germline ends. Germline V lookup: CDR1 MNHEY, CDR2 SVGAGI. The CDR3 runs to 13 residues. CDR3 sequence: CASSYRGGTEAFF. CDR3 in DNA: TGTGCCAGCAGTTACAGGGGGGGGACTGAAGCTTTCTTT.